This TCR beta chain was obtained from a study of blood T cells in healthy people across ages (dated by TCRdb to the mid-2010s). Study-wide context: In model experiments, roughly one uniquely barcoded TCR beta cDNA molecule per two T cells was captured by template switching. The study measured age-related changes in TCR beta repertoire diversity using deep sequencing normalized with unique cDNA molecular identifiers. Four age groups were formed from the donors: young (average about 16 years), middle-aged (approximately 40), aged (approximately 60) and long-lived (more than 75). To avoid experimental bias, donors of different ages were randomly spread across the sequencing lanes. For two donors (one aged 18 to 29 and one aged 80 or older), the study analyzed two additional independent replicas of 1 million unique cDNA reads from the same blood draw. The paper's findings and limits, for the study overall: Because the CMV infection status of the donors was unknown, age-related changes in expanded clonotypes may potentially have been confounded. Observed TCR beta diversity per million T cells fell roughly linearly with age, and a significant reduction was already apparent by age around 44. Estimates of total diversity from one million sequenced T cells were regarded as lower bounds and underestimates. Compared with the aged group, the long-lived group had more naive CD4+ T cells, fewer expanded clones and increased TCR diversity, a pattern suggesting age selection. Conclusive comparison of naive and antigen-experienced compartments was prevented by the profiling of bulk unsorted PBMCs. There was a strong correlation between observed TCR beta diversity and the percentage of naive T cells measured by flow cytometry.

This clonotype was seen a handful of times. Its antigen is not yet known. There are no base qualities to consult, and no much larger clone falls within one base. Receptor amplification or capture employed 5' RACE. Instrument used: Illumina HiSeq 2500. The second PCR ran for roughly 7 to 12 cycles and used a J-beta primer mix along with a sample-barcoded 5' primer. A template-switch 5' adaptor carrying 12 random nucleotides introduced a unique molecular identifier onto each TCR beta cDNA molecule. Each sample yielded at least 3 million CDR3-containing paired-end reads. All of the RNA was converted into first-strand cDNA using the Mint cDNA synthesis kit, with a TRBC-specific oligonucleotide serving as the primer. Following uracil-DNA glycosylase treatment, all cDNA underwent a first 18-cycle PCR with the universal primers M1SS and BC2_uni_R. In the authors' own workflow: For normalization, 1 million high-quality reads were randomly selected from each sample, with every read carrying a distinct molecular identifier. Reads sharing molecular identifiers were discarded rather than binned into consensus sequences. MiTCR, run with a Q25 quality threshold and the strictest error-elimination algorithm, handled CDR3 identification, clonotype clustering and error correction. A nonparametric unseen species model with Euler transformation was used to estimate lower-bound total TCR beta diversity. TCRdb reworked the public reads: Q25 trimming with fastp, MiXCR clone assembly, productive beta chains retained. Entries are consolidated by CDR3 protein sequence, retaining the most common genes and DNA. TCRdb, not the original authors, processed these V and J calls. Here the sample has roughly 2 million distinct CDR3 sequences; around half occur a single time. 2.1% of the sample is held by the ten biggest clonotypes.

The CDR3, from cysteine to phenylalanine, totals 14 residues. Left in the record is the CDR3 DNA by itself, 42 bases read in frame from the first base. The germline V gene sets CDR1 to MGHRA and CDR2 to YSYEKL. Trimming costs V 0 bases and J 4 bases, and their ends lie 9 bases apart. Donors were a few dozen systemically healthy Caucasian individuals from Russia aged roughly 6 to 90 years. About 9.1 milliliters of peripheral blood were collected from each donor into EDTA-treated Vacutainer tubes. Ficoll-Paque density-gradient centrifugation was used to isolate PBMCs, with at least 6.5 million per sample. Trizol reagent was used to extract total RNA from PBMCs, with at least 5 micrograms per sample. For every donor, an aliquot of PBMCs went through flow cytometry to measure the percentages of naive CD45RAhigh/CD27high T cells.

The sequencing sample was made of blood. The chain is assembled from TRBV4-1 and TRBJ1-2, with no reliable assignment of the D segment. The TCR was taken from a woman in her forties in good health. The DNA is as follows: TGCGCCAGCAGCCAAGATACGGACGGCTATGGCTACACCTTC. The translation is CASSQDTDGYGYTF.